Shown below are 13 T cell receptor beta chains from a single sample sequenced in a study of cytomegalovirus exposure and HLA in healthy donors. The primer mix had 60 Vbeta and 13 Jbeta primers. Assay used: immunoSEQ multiplex PCR; TCRdb lists only in-frame clones, some missing. The sample contains 95,000 to 120,000 clones, about 64% of which appear only once. Sequencing used PBMCs. Source of these receptors: a man aged 18 to 29 in good health and CMV-seropositive.

The gene calls are TRBV27 and TRBJ1-5; maybe TRBD1 (6 bases). Trimming shortened V by 0 bases and J by 4 bases, and 13 bases separated the two germline ends. This CDR3 is 16 amino acids long. The germline V gene encodes CDR1 MNHEY and CDR2 SMNVEV (reference sequence). CDR3 nucleotide sequence: TGTGCCAGCAGTTTATCGAACAGGGCCTCTAATCAGCCCCAGCATTTT. This sequence encodes CASSLSNRASNQPQHF.

The gene calls are TRBV7-9 and TRBJ2-3, with D possibly TRBD2 on 6 matching bases. Per the germline V gene, CDR1 is SEHNR and CDR2 is FQNEAQ (reference sequence). Trimming removed 5 bases from V and 5 bases from J, with 26 bases in between. This CDR3 has 18 amino acids. The CDR3 DNA is TGTGCCAGCAGCCGTCACTTATCGCCGGGGGTCCGTGGAGATACGCAGTATTTT. Amino acids: CASSRHLSPGVRGDTQYF.

CDR3 amino acids: CASSWAGGEGDTQYF. The CDR3 region has the DNA TGTGCCAGCAGTTGGGCGGGGGGGGAAGGAGATACGCAGTATTTT. The V and J genes are TRBV6-6 and TRBJ2-3, with 9 bases aligning to TRBD2. Germline CDR1 and CDR2: MNHNY and SVGAGI (reference sequence). With V trimmed by 4 bases and J by 5 bases, 7 bases remained unmatched. This CDR3 comprises 15 residues.

This clone appeared a few times. This rearrangement joins TRBV5-1 to TRBJ2-2, with 10 bases that match TRBD2. The CDR3 totals 16 residues. V shed 2 bases, J shed 1 base, and the junction held 2 bases outside the gene matches. Germline lookup yields CDR1 SGHRS and CDR2 YFSETQ. The CDR3 DNA sequence: TGCGCCAGCAGCTTCTCTAGCGGGGGGAACACCGGGGAGCTGTTTTTT. Translating it yields CASSFSSGGNTGELFF.

J is TRBJ2-3 and V is TRBV7-2; 8 bases are a match to TRBD2. J lost 4 bases, V lost 0 bases, and 3 bases had no gene match. The germline V gene has CDR1 SGHTA and CDR2 FQGNSA. The CDR3 is 15 residues long. CDR3 in amino acids: CASSLASGGPDTQYF. As DNA, the CDR3 is TGTGCCAGCAGCTTAGCCTCGGGGGGGCCAGATACGCAGTATTTT.

The V call is TRBV6-5, the J call TRBJ1-1; 11 bases map to TRBD1. This CDR3 spans 15 amino acids. Looked up from germline, CDR1 is MNHEY and CDR2 is SVGAGI. The V gene end was trimmed by 7 bases and the J gene end by 4 bases; junction bases not matched to a gene: 8. Here the CDR3 reads CASTYYGQGATEAFF. DNA for the CDR3: TGTGCCAGCACCTATTACGGACAGGGGGCCACTGAAGCTTTCTTT.

The genes are TRBV6-5 and TRBJ2-1, with D perhaps matching TRBD1 (5 bases). This CDR3 has 13 amino acids. With 5 bases removed from V and 4 bases from J, the gap between germline ends came to 9 bases. In germline, CDR1 is MNHEY, CDR2 SVGAGI. The CDR3 DNA reads as TGTGCCAGCAGTCCCGCAGGGTACAATGAGCAGTTCTTC. It translates to CASSPAGYNEQFF.

This chain links TRBV28 with TRBJ1-6; D possibly corresponds to TRBD1 (6 bases). The CDR3 contains 15 residues. Germline assignment: CDR1 MDHEN and CDR2 SYDVKM. V shed 4 bases and J shed 4 bases, with 11 bases lying between them. The CDR3 protein is CASSSGQIYNSPLHF. CDR3 DNA: TGTGCCAGCAGTTCCGGACAGATTTATAATTCACCCCTCCACTTT.

The chain links TRBV7-2 to TRBJ1-3, with D tentatively TRBD1 (6 bases). V was cut by 5 bases and J by 0 bases, with 14 bases left in between. The germline V gene encodes CDR1 SGHTA and CDR2 FQGNSA. CDR3 length: 16 residues. Written as DNA, the CDR3 is TGTGCCAGCAGCGCAACGGACAGTCTCTCTGGAAACACCATATATTTT. This sequence encodes CASSATDSLSGNTIYF.

This chain connects TRBV21-1 to TRBJ2-5; the listed D gene, TRBD1, was not tested against the DNA. TRBV21-1 is assigned pseudogene status. The length of the CDR3 is 14 residues. In nucleotides, the CDR3 is TGTGCCAGCAGCTCCCAGGACAGGTCGGAGACCCAGTACTTC. This translates into CASSSQDRSETQYF.

This rearrangement joins TRBV11-2 to TRBJ1-5; tentative D call: TRBD1 (5 bases). CDR3 length: 15 amino acids. Germline V lookup: CDR1 SGHAT, CDR2 FQNNGV. Between the trimmed V and J ends, which lost 5 bases and 4 bases, there was a span of 15 bases. The CDR3 here is CASSDGVGGNQPQHF. The CDR3 region has the DNA TGTGCCAGCAGCGACGGGGTGGGGGGGAATCAGCCCCAGCATTTT.

This chain connects TRBV2 to TRBJ2-2; 9 nucleotides line up with TRBD1. The V gene's germline CDR1 is SNHLY and CDR2 FYNNEI. The CDR3 runs to 16 residues. V dropped 7 bases and J dropped 5; count of bases not matched to a gene: 11. The CDR3: CASKPGQGKKTGELFF. Written as DNA, the CDR3 is TGTGCCAGCAAGCCGGGACAGGGTAAGAAGACCGGGGAGCTGTTTTTT.

The chain is built from TRBV10-2 and TRBJ2-5, with 12 nucleotides matching TRBD2. CDR1 and CDR2 (germline): WSHSY, SAAADI. CDR3 size: 15 residues. V was clipped by 3 bases and J by 7 bases; unmatched bases: 6. CDR3 sequence (DNA): TGCGCCAGCAGTGAACTAGCGGGGGGCCGGACGACCCAGTACTTC. Protein sequence: CASSELAGGRTTQYF.